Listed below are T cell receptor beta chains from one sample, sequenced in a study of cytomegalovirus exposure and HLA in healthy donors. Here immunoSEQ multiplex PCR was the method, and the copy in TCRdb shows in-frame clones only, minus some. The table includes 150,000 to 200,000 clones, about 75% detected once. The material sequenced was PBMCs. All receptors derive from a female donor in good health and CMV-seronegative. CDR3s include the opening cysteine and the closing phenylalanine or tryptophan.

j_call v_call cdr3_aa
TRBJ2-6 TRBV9 CASSGAGAGANVLTF
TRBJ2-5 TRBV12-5 CASGLGGGQETQYF
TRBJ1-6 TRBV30 CAWRRTGGSPLHF
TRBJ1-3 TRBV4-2 CASSQGAGTVNTIYF
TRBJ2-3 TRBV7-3 CASSFSSGGPLSGPDTQYF
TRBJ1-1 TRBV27 CASSVGQTYVTEAFF
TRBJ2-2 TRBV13 CASSLRTETGELFF
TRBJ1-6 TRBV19 CASTVTGEGSPLHF
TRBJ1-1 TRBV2 CASSEWKGATEAFF
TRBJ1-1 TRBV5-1 CASSVTGSATEAFF
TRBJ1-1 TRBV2 CASSGQATGTEAFF
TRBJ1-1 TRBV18 CASSPNTGVPEAFF
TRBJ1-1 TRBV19 CASSSGTGATEAFF
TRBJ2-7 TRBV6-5 CASSYRWTGHYEQYF
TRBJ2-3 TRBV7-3 CASSPYTDNRGTDTQYF
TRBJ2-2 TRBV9 CASSVGGAGELFF
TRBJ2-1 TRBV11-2 CASSPQRATYNEQFF
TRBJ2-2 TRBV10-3 CAISSGSDTGELFF
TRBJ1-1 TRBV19 CASRWTGEAFF
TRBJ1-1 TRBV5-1 CASSLTDNSEAFF
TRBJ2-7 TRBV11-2 CASSLTGESSYEQYF
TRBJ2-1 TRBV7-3 CASSLLFSGGYNEQFF
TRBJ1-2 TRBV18 CASSPSGQVNYGYTF
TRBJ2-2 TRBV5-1 CASSLGLALYTGELFF
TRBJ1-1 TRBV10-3 CAISGFQGKDTEAFF
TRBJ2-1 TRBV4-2 CASSQDSGRAGNEQFF
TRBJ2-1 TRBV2 CASTPLGLASDEQFF
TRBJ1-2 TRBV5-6 CASSFSTANYGYTF
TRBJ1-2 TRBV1 CTSSRDRSKYGYTF
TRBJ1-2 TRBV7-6 CASSPGQNYGYTF
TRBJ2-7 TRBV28 CATTGTGAYEQYF
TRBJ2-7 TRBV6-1 CAVRGLPYEQYF